This record concerns one TCR beta chain sequence. The sample originates from a study of blood T cell repertoires in COVID-19. Turning to the study itself: T cells, B-cell-depleted T cells, or PBMCs supplied cDNA or gDNA.

Per the study methods: Amplification with reference gene primers provided the estimates of nucleated cell counts. Sequenced by immunoSEQ multiplex PCR; TCRdb stores in-frame clones only, minus some. That table furnishes V, J and clone size, whereas the DNA furnished D and trimming. The sample records 300,000 to 400,000 clones, approximately 87% being singletons. CDR3 length: 17 residues. The germline gives CDR1 WSHSY, CDR2 SAAADI. V gave up 10 bases and J gave up 0 bases; unmatched junction bases: 11. The sequence derives from a woman between 50 and 59 years old who had recovered from COVID-19. The specimen sequenced was peripheral blood. The V call is TRBV10-2, the J call TRBJ2-1; the match to TRBD2 covers 11 bases. The CDR3 DNA follows: TGCGCCATCCTGACTAGCGGGACTCCGATCTCCTACAATGAGCAGTTCTTC. Protein: CAILTSGTPISYNEQFF.